This TCR beta chain was identified during a study of immune evolution from preneoplasia to lung adenocarcinoma. General study findings and limits: Top clone share appeared to fall from AAH through AIS, MIA, adenocarcinoma.

Patient tissue came from resections in Japan or China, 2014–2017. Two lung cancer pathologists independently confirmed each histologic diagnosis. Some clones are missing from TCRdb's copy, which holds only in-frame ones; the method was immunoSEQ multiplex PCR. The data contain 11,000 to 15,000 clones, about four fifths of them seen just once; the ten biggest clones take up approximately 4.5%. A remark on this clone: Antigen: not known.

This CDR3 is built from 12 residues. V trimming: 5 bases; J trimming: 2 bases; junction bases outside the gene matches: 2. Germline V gene lookup returns CDR1 SQVTM and CDR2 ANQGSEA. Sequencing used FFPE minimally invasive lung adenocarcinoma tissue. This TCR was sampled from a person aged 70 to 85 with lung adenocarcinoma. The chain links TRBV29-1 to TRBJ1-2, with 7 nucleotides matching TRBD1. CDR3 coding DNA: TGCAGCGTTTGGACAGGCAACTATGGCTACACCTTC. Protein: CSVWTGNYGYTF.